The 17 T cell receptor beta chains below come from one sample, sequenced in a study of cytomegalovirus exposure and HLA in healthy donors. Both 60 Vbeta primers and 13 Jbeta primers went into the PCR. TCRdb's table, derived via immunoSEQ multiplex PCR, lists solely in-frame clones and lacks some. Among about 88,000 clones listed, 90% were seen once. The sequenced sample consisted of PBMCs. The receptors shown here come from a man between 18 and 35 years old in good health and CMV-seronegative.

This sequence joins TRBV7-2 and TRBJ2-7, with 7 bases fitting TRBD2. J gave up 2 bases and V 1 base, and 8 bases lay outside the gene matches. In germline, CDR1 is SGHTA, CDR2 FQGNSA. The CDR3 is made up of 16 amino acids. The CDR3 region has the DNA TGTGCCAGCAGCTTAGGGGGGGGGTTTTTGACCTACGAGCAGTACTTC. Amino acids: CASSLGGGFLTYEQYF. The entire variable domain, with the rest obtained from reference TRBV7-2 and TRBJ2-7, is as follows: GAGVSQSPSNKVTEKGKDVELRCDPISGHTALYWYRQSLGQGLEFLIYFQGNSAPDKSGLPSDRFSAERTGGSVSTLTIQRTQQEDSAVYLCASSLGGGFLTYEQYFGPGTRLTVT.

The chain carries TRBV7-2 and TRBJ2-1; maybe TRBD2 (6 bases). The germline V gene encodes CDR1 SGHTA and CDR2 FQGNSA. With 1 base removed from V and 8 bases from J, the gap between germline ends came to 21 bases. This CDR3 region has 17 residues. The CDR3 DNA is TGTGCCAGCAGCTTAGAGGGGAGGTTGTCCGGGTACGATGAGCAGTTCTTC. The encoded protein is CASSLEGRLSGYDEQFF. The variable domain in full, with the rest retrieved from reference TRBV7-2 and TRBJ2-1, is GAGVSQSPSNKVTEKGKDVELRCDPISGHTALYWYRQSLGQGLEFLIYFQGNSAPDKSGLPSDRFSAERTGGSVSTLTIQRTQQEDSAVYLCASSLEGRLSGYDEQFFGPGTRLTVL.

CDR3 DNA sequence: TGTGCCAGCCGGGGGACAGATACGCAGTATTTT. It specifies CASRGTDTQYF. The chain has TRBV6-6 and TRBJ2-3; TRBD2 might be the D (6 bases). The CDR3 sequence is 11 residues long. CDR1 and CDR2 from the germline V gene are MNHNY and SVGAGI (reference sequence). V lost 8 bases to trimming and J lost 3 bases, with 6 bases between them.

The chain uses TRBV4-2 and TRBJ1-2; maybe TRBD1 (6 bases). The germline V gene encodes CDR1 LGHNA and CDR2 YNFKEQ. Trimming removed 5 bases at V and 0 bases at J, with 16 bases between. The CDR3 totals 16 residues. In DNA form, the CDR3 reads TGTGCCAGCAGCGCTCACGACAGGAGACCTAACTATGGCTACACCTTC. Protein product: CASSAHDRRPNYGYTF.

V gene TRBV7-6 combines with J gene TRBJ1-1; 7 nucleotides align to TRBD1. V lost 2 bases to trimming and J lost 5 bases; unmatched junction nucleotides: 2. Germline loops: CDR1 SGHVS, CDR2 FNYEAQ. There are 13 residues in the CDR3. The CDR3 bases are TGTGCCAGCAGCTTAACAGGGGAAACTGAAGCTTTCTTT. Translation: CASSLTGETEAFF.

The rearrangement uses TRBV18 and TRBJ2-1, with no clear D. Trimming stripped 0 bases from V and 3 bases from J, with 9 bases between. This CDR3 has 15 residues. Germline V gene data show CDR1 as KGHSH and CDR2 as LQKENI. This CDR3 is CASSPPVYNYNEQFF. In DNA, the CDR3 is TGTGCCAGCTCACCACCCGTTTATAACTACAATGAGCAGTTCTTC.

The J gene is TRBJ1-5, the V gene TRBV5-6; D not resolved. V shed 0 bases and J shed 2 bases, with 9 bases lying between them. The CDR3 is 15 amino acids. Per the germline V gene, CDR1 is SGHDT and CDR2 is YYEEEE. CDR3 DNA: TGTGCCAGCAGCTTGGATGGGAGGCGCAATCAGCCCCAGCATTTT. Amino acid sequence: CASSLDGRRNQPQHF.

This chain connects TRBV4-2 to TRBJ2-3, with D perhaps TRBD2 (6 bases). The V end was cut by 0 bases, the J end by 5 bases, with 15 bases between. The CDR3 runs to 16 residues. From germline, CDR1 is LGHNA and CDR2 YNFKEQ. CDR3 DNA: TGTGCCAGCAGCCAAGACCCAGCTAGGGGAGGAGATACGCAGTATTTT. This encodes CASSQDPARGGDTQYF.

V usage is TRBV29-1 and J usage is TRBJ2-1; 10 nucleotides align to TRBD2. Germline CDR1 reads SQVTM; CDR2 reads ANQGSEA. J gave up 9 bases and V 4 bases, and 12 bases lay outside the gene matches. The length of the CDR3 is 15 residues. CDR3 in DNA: TGCAGCGTTGGGAGGTCTAGCGGGAGCCTTCGTGAGCAGTTCTTC. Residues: CSVGRSSGSLREQFF.

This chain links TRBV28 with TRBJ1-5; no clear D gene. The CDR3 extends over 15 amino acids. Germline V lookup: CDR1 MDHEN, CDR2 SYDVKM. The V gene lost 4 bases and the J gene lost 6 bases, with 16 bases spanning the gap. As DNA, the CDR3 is TGTGCCAGCAGTTCCTGGCGCCGGGGTGGTCAGCCCCAGCATTTT. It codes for CASSSWRRGGQPQHF. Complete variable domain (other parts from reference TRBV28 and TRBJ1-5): DVKVTQSSRYLVKRTGEKVFLECVQDMDHENMFWYRQDPGLGLRLIYFSYDVKMKEKGDIPEGYSVSREKKERFSLILESASTNQTSMYLCASSSWRRGGQPQHFGDGTRLSIL.

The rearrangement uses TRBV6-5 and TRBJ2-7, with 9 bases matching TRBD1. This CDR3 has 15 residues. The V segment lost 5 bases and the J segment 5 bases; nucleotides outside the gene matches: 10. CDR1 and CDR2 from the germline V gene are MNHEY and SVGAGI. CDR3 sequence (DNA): TGTGCCAGCAGTCCTCCGGGACAGGGATTCCACGAGCAGTACTTC. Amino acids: CASSPPGQGFHEQYF.

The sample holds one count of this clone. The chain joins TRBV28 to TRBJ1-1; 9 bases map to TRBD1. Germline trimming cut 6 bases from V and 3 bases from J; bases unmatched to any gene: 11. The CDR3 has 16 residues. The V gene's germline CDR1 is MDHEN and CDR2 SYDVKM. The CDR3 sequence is CASSRLRDREHTEAFF. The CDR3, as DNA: TGTGCCAGCAGCCGCCTCCGGGACAGGGAACACACTGAAGCTTTCTTT. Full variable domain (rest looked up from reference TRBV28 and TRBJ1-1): DVKVTQSSRYLVKRTGEKVFLECVQDMDHENMFWYRQDPGLGLRLIYFSYDVKMKEKGDIPEGYSVSREKKERFSLILESASTNQTSMYLCASSRLRDREHTEAFFGQGTRLTVV.

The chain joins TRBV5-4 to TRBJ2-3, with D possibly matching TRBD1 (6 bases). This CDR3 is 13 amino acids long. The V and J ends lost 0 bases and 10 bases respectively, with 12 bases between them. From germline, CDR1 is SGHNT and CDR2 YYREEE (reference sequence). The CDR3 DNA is TGTGCCAGCAGCTTGGGTCAGGGGCCACCGCAGTATTTT. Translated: CASSLGQGPPQYF.

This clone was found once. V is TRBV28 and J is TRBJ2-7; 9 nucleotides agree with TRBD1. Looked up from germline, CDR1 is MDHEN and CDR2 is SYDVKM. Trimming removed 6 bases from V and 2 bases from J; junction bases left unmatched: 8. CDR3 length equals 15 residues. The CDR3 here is CASSKGTGTTYEQYF. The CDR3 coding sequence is TGTGCCAGCAGCAAAGGGACAGGGACTACCTACGAGCAGTACTTC.

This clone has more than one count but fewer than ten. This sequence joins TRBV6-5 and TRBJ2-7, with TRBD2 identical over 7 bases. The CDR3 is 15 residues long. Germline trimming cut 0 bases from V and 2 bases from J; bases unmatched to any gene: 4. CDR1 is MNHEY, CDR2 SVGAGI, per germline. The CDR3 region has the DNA TGTGCCAGCAGTTACTCGCTAGGGACTACCTACGAGCAGTACTTC. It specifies CASSYSLGTTYEQYF.

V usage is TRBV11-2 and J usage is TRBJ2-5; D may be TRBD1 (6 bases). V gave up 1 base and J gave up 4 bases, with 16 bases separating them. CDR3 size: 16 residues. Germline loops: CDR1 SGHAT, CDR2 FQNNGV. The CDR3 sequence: CASSLAGAGMGETQYF. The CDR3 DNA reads TGTGCCAGCAGCTTAGCAGGGGCAGGGATGGGAGAGACCCAGTACTTC.

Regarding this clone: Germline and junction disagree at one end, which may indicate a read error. CDR3 sequence (DNA): TGTGCCAGCAGCCCCGGACGGGCTAGACAGTACGGGCAGTACTTC. This translates into CASSPGRARQYGQYF. The rearrangement links TRBV9 to TRBJ2-7, with D possibly TRBD1 on 5 matching bases. In germline, CDR1 is SGDLS, CDR2 YYNGEE. The CDR3 contains 15 residues. The variable domain in full, completed from reference TRBV9 and TRBJ2-7, reads DSGVTQTPKHLITATGQRVTLRCSPRSGDLSVYWYQQSLDQGLQFLIQYYNGEERAKGNILERFSAQQFPDLHSELNLSSLELGDSALYFCASSPGRARQYGQYFGPGTRLTVT.